The 20 T cell receptor beta chains below were found in one sample sequenced in a study of shared T cell receptors in the human thymus (dated by TCRdb to the early 2020s). Library preparation used the immunoSEQ multiplex PCR assay. TCRdb stores this immuneACCESS table with in-frame sequences only. Part of the clones is absent; in the studies checked, under half of the shortfall reflects unresolved V genes, and no reason is known for the rest. The sample table shows some 720,000 clones, and approximately 87% are seen once. The top ten constitute approximately 0.011% of the sample. The same specimen was also included in a second study, on human thymus T cells.

What was sequenced was thymocytes. Source of these receptors: a boy less than two years old with a congenital heart defect. Donor details come from another sample of the same person, matched by shared clones.

This chain connects TRBV27 to TRBJ2-5; 13 bases agree with TRBD2. Germline trimming cut 2 bases from V and 4 bases from J; bases unmatched to any gene: 10. Looked up from germline, CDR1 is MNHEY and CDR2 is SMNVEV (reference sequence). CDR3 length: 18 residues. CDR3 loop: CASSLRQGLAGNGETQYF. The CDR3 nucleotides read TGTGCCAGCAGTTTAAGGCAGGGACTAGCGGGGAATGGAGAGACCCAGTACTTC.

The CDR3 region is CASSHILAGGGYTGELFF. The CDR3, as DNA: TGTGCCAGCAGTCACATACTAGCGGGAGGGGGTTACACCGGGGAGCTGTTTTTT. V and J are TRBV27 and TRBJ2-2; TRBD2 agrees at 13 bases. The J segment lost 3 bases and the V segment lost 5 bases, leaving 9 bases of the junction unmatched. The CDR3 spans 18 residues. The germline CDR1 and CDR2 sequences are MNHEY and SMNVEV (reference sequence).

This sequence joins TRBV4-1 and TRBJ2-1; 8 bases map to TRBD1. The CDR3 sequence is 19 residues long. The J segment lost 4 bases and the V segment lost 0 bases, leaving 14 bases of the junction unmatched. Germline lookup yields CDR1 MGHRA and CDR2 YSYEKL. The CDR3 sequence: CASSQDKDRETGLYNEQFF. For the CDR3, the DNA is TGCGCCAGCAGCCAAGATAAGGACAGGGAGACGGGACTGTACAATGAGCAGTTCTTC.

This clone was recorded a few times. V gene TRBV10-2 combines with J gene TRBJ2-2; 8 nucleotides line up with TRBD2. Trimming at V came to 5 bases and at J to 4 bases, leaving 12 bases not matched to a gene. This CDR3 region has 17 residues. Germline-derived CDR1 and CDR2 are WSHSY and SAAADI. CDR3 loop: CASSPLAGGRGTGELFF. The CDR3 coding sequence is TGCGCCAGCAGTCCCCTGGCGGGAGGTCGCGGCACCGGGGAGCTGTTTTTT.

The gene calls are TRBV4-3 and TRBJ2-5; the match to TRBD1 covers 12 bases. Germline loops: CDR1 LGHNA, CDR2 YSLEER. Trimming cost V 4 bases and J 5 bases; bases outside gene matches: 23. CDR3 size: 21 residues. The CDR3 nucleotides read TGCGCCAGCAGCCCACCGGGACAGGGGGCCGGAGGGGACCCCAATAGGGAGACCCAGTACTTC. Amino acid sequence: CASSPPGQGAGGDPNRETQYF.

The J gene is TRBJ2-7, the V gene TRBV14; 7 nucleotides match TRBD2. Trimming at V came to 1 base and at J to 3 bases, leaving 12 bases not matched to a gene. Looked up from germline, CDR1 is SGHDN and CDR2 is FVKESK. CDR3 length: 17 residues. CDR3 DNA sequence: TGTGCCAGCAGCCAAGCTCTGGGTGTATCGGGGGGCTACGAGCAGTACTTC. Translating gives CASSQALGVSGGYEQYF.

This chain's CDR3 is CASSHGKREMSTDTQYF. In DNA, the CDR3 is TGTGCCAGCAGCCATGGAAAGCGGGAGATGTCCACAGATACGCAGTATTTT. This chain joins TRBV4-2 and TRBJ2-3, with TRBD2 identical over 8 bases. Germline CDR1 is LGHNA and CDR2 is YNFKEQ. V dropped 3 bases and J dropped 2; count of bases not matched to a gene: 10. CDR3 length equals 17 residues.

Of note for this clone: An end of the junction differs from the germline gene, which may be a read error. The genes are TRBV28 and TRBJ1-2; D is possibly TRBD1 (6 bases). Germline CDR1 and CDR2: MDHEN and SYDVKM. The CDR3 sequence is 13 residues long. CDR3 DNA sequence: TGTGCCAGCAGTCCGAGGACAGAGGGTGGCTACCCCTTC. Translation: CASSPRTEGGYPF.

The chain recombines TRBV2 with TRBJ2-1; unclear D gene. The CDR3 has 15 amino acids. The V gene lost 0 bases and the J gene lost 6 bases, with 12 bases spanning the gap. The germline V gene encodes CDR1 SNHLY and CDR2 FYNNEI. CDR3 in DNA: TGTGCCAGCAGTGAAGCTCACTATGTGGTCAATGAGCAGTTCTTC. It codes for CASSEAHYVVNEQFF.

The chain carries TRBV9 and TRBJ2-7, with TRBD2 matching over 8 bases. The CDR3 runs to 14 residues. Unmatched junction bases numbered 4, after V lost 0 bases and J lost 5 bases. Looked up from germline, CDR1 is SGDLS and CDR2 is YYNGEE. DNA for the CDR3: TGTGCCAGCAGCGTAGCGGGAGGGCCCGACGAGCAGTACTTC. This translates into CASSVAGGPDEQYF.

This clone was seen only a few times. The rearrangement links TRBV11-2 to TRBJ2-1; 10 nucleotides match TRBD2. Per germline, CDR1 SGHAT and CDR2 FQNNGV. CDR3 length: 18 residues. Trimming at V came to 1 base and at J to 0 bases, leaving 6 bases not matched to a gene. The CDR3 region has the DNA TGTGCCAGCAGCTTAGCAGCTAGCGGGGGTAGCTCCTACAATGAGCAGTTCTTC. It encodes CASSLAASGGSSYNEQFF.

The chain joins TRBV27 to TRBJ2-7; maybe TRBD1 (5 bases). This CDR3 has 18 residues. CDR1 and CDR2 from the germline V gene are MNHEY and SMNVEV (reference sequence). V dropped 3 bases and J dropped 2 bases, with 23 bases sitting between them. CDR3 DNA sequence: TGTGCCAGCAGTTTTGGCGGCAGGGTGGGTGACCTTCCCTACGAGCAGTACTTC. Translation: CASSFGGRVGDLPYEQYF.

CDR3 protein: CASTSSGRGPYEQYF. The CDR3, as DNA: TGTGCCAGCACCTCTAGCGGGAGGGGACCCTACGAGCAGTACTTC. The chain joins TRBV28 to TRBJ2-7; 12 bases line up with TRBD2. V was pared by 7 bases and J by 2 bases, with 6 bases of the junction left unmatched. The CDR3 spans 15 residues. Germline CDR1 and CDR2: MDHEN and SYDVKM.

This chain connects TRBV27 to TRBJ2-1; 11 bases align to TRBD2. This CDR3 has 17 residues. V gave up 2 bases and J gave up 9 bases; unmatched junction bases: 12. Per germline, CDR1 MNHEY and CDR2 SMNVEV (reference sequence). The CDR3 here is CASSLRETSGTVGEQFF. The CDR3 DNA sequence: TGTGCCAGCAGTTTACGGGAGACTAGCGGGACTGTGGGTGAGCAGTTCTTC.

V usage is TRBV10-1 and J usage is TRBJ2-4, with 10 positions matching TRBD1. From germline, CDR1 is WNHNN and CDR2 SYGVQD (reference sequence). The length of the CDR3 is 17 residues. The trim removed 0 bases at V and 6 bases at J, leaving 8 bases unmatched. CDR3 sequence reads: CASSESRTGGGGNIQYF. CDR3 nucleotides: TGCGCCAGCAGTGAGTCGAGGACAGGGGGAGGTGGAAACATTCAGTACTTC.

The V call is TRBV5-1, the J call TRBJ2-7; perhaps TRBD1 as D (5 bases). CDR1 and CDR2 (germline): SGHRS, YFSETQ. Trimming pared 0 bases from V and 5 bases from J, leaving 18 bases between. This CDR3 has 16 amino acids. This chain's CDR3 is CASSLGPERGVDEQYF. CDR3 nucleotides: TGCGCCAGCAGCTTGGGCCCAGAAAGGGGCGTAGACGAGCAGTACTTC.

The rearrangement links TRBV10-3 to TRBJ2-7; D is undetermined. Trimming shortened V by 4 bases and J by 2 bases, and 9 bases separated the two germline ends. CDR3 length: 13 amino acids. Germline-derived CDR1 and CDR2 are ENHRY and SYGVKD. The CDR3 nucleotides read TGTGCCATCAGTGTTTATCTCCCCTACGAGCAGTACTTC. Its protein is CAISVYLPYEQYF.

This rearrangement joins TRBV6-5 to TRBJ2-1; D might be TRBD1 (6 bases). Germline V CDR1 and CDR2: MNHEY, SVGAGI. The germline V and J ends were trimmed by 4 bases and 4 bases, with 11 bases remaining between them. The CDR3 covers 14 residues. CDR3 coding DNA: TGTGCCAGCAGTTTAGAGGACAGTTACAATGAGCAGTTCTTC. Protein sequence: CASSLEDSYNEQFF.

Worth noting for this clone: The junction departs from the called germline gene at one end, perhaps through a read error. V gene TRBV7-7 combines with J gene TRBJ2-1, with 10 bases fitting TRBD2. Germline values: CDR1 SSHAT, CDR2 FNYEAQ (reference sequence). The CDR3 consists of 19 residues. The CDR3 protein is CASSRGGASGSVDSDEQFF. The CDR3 nucleotides are TGTGCTAGCAGCAGGGGGGGGGCTAGCGGGAGCGTAGATTCTGATGAGCAGTTCTTC.

This chain uses TRBV12-5 with TRBJ2-1; 11 positions agree with TRBD2. Germline-derived CDR1 and CDR2 are LGHNT and FRNRAP. The CDR3 is 16 residues long. With 1 base clipped from V and 4 bases from J, the junction kept 3 bases outside the gene matches. CDR3 coding DNA: TGTGCTAGTGGTTTGGACACTAGCGGGAGATACAATGAGCAGTTCTTC. Amino acid sequence: CASGLDTSGRYNEQFF.